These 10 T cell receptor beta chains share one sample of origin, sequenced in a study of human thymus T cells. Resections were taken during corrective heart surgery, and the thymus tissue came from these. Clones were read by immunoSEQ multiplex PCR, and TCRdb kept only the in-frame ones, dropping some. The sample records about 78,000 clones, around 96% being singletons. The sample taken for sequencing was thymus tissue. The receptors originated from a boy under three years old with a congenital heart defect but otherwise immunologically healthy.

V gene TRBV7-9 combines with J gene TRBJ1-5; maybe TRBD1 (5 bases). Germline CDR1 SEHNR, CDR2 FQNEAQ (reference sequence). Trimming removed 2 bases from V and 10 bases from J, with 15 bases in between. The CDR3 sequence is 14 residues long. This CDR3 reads CASSLSGHLLPQHF. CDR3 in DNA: TGTGCCAGCAGCTTATCCGGACACCTACTACCCCAGCATTTT.

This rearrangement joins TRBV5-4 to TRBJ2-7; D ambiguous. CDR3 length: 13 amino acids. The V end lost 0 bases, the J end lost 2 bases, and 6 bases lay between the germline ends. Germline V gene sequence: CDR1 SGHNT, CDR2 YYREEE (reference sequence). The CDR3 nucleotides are TGTGCCAGCAGCTTGGACAGAGCCTACGAGCAGTACTTC. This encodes CASSLDRAYEQYF.

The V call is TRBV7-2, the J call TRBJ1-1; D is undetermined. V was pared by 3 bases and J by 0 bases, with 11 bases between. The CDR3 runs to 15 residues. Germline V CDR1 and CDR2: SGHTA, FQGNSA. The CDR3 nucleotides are TGTGCCAGCAGCTTCAACAGAGTCATGAACACTGAAGCTTTCTTT. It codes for CASSFNRVMNTEAFF.

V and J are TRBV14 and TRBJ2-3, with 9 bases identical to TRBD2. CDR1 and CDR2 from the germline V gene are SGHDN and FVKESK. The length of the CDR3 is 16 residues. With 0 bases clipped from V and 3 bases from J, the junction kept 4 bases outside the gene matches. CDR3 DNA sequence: TGTGCCAGCAGCCAAGAGGTAGCGGGAGAAACAGATACGCAGTATTTT. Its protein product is CASSQEVAGETDTQYF.

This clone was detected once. CDR3 sequence (DNA): TGCAGTGCTCTCTCGCCCTACGAGCAGTACTTC. Its protein product is CSALSPYEQYF. The chain links TRBV20-1 to TRBJ2-7, with D unclear. Per the germline V gene, CDR1 is DFQATT and CDR2 is SNEGSKA (reference sequence). This CDR3 is built from 11 residues. V dropped 5 bases and J dropped 2 bases, with 7 bases sitting between them.

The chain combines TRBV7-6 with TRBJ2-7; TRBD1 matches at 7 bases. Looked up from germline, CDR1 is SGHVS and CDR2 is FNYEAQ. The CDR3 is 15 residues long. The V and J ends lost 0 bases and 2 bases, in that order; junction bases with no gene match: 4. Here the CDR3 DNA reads TGTGCCAGCAGCTTAGCCGAGCAGGGGGCCTACGAGCAGTACTTC. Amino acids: CASSLAEQGAYEQYF.

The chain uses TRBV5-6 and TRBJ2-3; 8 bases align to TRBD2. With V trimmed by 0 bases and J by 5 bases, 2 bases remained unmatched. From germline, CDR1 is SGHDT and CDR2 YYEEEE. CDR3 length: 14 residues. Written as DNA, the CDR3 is TGTGCCAGCAGCTTGGGGACTAGCTTAGATACGCAGTATTTT. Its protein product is CASSLGTSLDTQYF.

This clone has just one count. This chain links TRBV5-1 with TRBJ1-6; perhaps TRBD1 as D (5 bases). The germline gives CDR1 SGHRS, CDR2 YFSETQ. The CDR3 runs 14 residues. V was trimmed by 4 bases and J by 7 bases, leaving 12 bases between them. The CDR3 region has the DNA TGCGCCAGCAGCGCCGGGGCATCAAATTCACCCCTCCACTTT. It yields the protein CASSAGASNSPLHF.

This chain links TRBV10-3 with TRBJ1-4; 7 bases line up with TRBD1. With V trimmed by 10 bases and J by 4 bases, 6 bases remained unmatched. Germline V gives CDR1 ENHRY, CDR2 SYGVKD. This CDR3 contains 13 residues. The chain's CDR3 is CATKQGLNEKLFF. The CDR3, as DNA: TGTGCCACGAAACAGGGGCTTAATGAAAAACTGTTTTTT.

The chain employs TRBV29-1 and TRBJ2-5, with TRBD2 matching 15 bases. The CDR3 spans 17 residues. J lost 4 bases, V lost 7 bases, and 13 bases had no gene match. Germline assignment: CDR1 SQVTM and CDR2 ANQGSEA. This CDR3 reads CSAPSRTSGGAAETQYF. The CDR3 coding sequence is TGCAGCGCCCCCTCTCGGACTAGCGGGGGGGCCGCAGAGACCCAGTACTTC.